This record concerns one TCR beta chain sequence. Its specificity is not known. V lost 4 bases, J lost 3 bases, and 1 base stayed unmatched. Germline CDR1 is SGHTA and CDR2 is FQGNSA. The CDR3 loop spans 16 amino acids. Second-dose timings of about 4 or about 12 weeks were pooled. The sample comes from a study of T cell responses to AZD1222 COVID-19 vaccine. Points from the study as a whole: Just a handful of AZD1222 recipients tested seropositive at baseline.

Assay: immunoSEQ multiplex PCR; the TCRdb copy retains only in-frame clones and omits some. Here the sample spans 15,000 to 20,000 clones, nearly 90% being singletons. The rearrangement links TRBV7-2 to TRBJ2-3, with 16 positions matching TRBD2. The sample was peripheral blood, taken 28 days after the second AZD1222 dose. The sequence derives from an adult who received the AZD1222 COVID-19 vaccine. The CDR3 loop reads CASSSGLAGGTDTQYF. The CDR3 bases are TGTGCCAGCAGCTCGGGACTAGCGGGAGGGACAGATACGCAGTATTTT.